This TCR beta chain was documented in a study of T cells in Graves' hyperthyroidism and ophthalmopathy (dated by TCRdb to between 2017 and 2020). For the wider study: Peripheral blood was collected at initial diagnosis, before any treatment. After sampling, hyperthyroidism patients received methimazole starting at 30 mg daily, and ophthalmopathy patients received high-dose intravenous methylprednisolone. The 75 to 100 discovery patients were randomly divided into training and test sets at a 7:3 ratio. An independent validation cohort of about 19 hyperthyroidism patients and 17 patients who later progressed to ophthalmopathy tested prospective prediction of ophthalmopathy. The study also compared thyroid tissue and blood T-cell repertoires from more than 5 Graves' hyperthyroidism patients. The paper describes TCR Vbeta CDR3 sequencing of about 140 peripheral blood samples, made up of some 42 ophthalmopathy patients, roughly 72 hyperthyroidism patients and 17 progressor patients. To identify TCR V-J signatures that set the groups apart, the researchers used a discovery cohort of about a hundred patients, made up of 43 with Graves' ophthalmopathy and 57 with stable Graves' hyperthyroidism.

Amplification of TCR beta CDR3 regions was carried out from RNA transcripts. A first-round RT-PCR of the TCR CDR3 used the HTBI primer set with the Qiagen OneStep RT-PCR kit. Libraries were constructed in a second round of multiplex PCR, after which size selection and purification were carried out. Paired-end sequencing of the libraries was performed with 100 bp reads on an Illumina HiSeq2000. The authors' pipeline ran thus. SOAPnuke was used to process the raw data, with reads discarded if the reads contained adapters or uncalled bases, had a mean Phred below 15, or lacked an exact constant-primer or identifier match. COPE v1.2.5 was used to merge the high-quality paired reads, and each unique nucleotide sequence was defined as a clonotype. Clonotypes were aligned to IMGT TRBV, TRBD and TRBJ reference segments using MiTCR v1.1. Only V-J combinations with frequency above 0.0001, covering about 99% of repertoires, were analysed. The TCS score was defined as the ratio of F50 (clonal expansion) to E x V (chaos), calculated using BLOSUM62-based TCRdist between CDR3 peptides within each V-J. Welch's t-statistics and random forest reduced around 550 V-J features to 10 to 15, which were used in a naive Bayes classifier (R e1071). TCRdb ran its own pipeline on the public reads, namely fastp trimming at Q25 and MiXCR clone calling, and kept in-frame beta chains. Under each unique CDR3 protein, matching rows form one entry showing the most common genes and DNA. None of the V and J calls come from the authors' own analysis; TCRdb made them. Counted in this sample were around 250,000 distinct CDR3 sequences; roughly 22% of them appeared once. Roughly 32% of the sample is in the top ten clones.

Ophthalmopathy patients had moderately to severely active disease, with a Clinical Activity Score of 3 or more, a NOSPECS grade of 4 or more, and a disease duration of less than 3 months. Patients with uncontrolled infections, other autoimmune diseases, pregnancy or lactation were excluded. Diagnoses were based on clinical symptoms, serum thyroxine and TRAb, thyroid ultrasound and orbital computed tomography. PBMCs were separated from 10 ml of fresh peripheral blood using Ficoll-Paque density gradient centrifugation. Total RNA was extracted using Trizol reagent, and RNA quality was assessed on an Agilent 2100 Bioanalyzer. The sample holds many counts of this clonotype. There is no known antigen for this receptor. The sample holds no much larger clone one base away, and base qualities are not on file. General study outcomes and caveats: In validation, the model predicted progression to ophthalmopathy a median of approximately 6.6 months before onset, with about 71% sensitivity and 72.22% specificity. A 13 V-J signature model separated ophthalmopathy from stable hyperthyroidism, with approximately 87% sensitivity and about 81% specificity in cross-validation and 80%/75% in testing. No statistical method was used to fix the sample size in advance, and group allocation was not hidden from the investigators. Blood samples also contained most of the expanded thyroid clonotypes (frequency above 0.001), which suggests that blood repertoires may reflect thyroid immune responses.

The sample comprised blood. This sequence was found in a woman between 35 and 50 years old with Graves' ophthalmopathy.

The nucleotide sequence reads TGTGCCAGCAGCTTAGGACTGGGCTCGCCCACTGAAGCTTTCTTT. Its protein is CASSLGLGSPTEAFF. The chain is made from TRBV7-9 and TRBJ1-1, with the identity of the D gene unclear. CDR1 and CDR2 (SEHNR, FQNEAQ) derive from the germline V gene (reference sequence). Trimming at the junction amounts to 1 base on V and 4 bases on J, and the germline ends lie 13 bases apart. The CDR3 covers 15 residues, taking in both the cysteine and the phenylalanine. The retained sequence is limited to the CDR3, 45 bases, with the frame set at the first base.